This paragraph covers one T cell receptor (beta chain) sequence. This clonotype is described as large (0.1 to 1%). Its binding antigen is unknown. No base-level quality is on record; no much larger clone is a single base apart. The source of the sample is a study of esophageal squamous cell carcinoma tumors (dated by TCRdb to the early 2020s). Regarding the complete study: Using principal component analysis combined with K-means clustering of immunohistochemical values for T-cell and checkpoint markers, the researchers divided patients into immuno relation high and low groups. The 9 to 11 cases yielded about 1,800,000 total TCRalpha reads and fewer than 1.3 million total TCRbeta reads, and around 29,000 and 37,000 of those reads, respectively, were unique. The study was designed to assess TCR repertoire diversity and shared TCR repertoires of T cells within the tumor environment of esophageal squamous cell carcinoma. A wider cohort of approximately 53 surgically treated esophageal squamous cell carcinoma patients in Japan was included, comprising 21 high and around 30 low immuno relation cases. TCR sequencing covered roughly 10 patients: five randomly selected high immuno relation cases and five background-matched low immuno relation cases.

Enrollment excluded patients who had received neoadjuvant chemotherapy or who had no clinical information. The TCR-sequenced cases shown were male and had subtotal esophagectomy with 2- or 3-field lymphadenectomy. A Qiagen AllPrep kit was used to extract RNA from bulk tumor tissue sections, and T cells were not sorted. Until RNA extraction, small sections of surgically resected tumor tissue were kept in RNAlater reagent at -80 degrees C. The research as a whole found: Since the TCRalpha and TCRbeta chains were sequenced separately, neither the chain pairing nor the recognized antigens could be determined. Under 30 TRAV|TRAJ and 23 TRBV|TRBJ combinations appeared shared among high immuno relation cases, including TRAV13-1|TRAJ22 and TRBV7-9|TRBJ2-7. Only a few cases were included in the TCR repertoire analysis, and no investigation at the CDR3 clonotype level was carried out. Because TCRalphabeta repertoire variation was large, shared V|J recombination candidates may have been selected by chance. Three of the 10 cases showed a single dominant TCRalpha VJ recombination with apparently reduced TCRalpha diversity. The high immuno relation group had higher significant repertoire counts, although the two groups did not differ in total TCR repertoire counts.

Looking up the germline V gene (reference sequence) yields CDR1 PRHDT and CDR2 FYEKMQ. The CDR3 numbers 17 residues from cysteine through phenylalanine. CDR3 DNA is the only sequence kept; it has 51 bases, read in frame from the first base. Here V drops 0 bases and J drops 3 bases, and the junction holds 7 bases not matched to any gene. Library preparation employed 5' RACE. A PCR using KAPA HiFi with TCRalpha or TCRbeta constant-region primers and a P20EA primer was followed by a nested second PCR with CA2 or CB2. Amplification of TCR genes was performed by unbiased adaptor ligation RT-PCR, in which reverse transcription was carried out with Superscript III and a polyT18-containing BSL-18E primer. After second-strand synthesis and blunting, the P10EA/P20EA adaptor was ligated to the cDNA 5' end, followed by NotI digestion. The first and second PCRs ran approximately 21 cycles of 98°C for 20 s, 65°C for 30 s and 72°C for 1 min. The Nextera XT Index kit v2 Set A was used to index the amplicons, which were then pooled in equimolar amounts and quantified with a Qubit 2.0 Fluorometer. Sequencing used the Illumina MiSeq platform with 2x300 bp paired-end reads. For the original study's pipeline: Using Repertoire Genesis software ver.1.0, reads were assigned to V and J genes based on the highest identity to IMGT reference sequences. CDR3 was defined from Cys104 to Phe118 plus Gly119 and translated, and unique sequence reads were defined by distinct V, J and CDR3 amino acids. Shared V|J combinations were selected when significance was reached in both a Fisher's exact test in edgeR and a Mann Whitney U test. After singletons were removed and 500 repertoire combinations were bootstrapped, the repertoire dissimilarity index was calculated using the R rdi package. TCRdb's own reprocessing of the public reads used fastp at Q25 and MiXCR and kept productive beta chains. A single entry per CDR3 protein holds the most common genes and DNA from its merged rows. The V and J calls here are based on TCRdb, not the publication. Present in this sample are just over 1,000 distinct CDR3 sequences, 13% of which were seen just once. Together, the top ten hold approximately 18% of the sample.

The rearrangement joined TRBV13 to TRBJ2-2; 7 junctional bases match TRBD1. The sample consisted of tumor tissue. The receptor's source is a man aged 45 to 85 with esophageal squamous cell carcinoma. In nucleotides, the sequence is TGTGCCAGCAGCTTAGGCCGGGACAGCTTGGACACCGGGGAGCTGTTTTTT. The encoded protein is CASSLGRDSLDTGELFF.